The 19 T cell receptor beta chains below all came from one sample that was sequenced in a study of cytomegalovirus exposure and HLA in healthy donors. PCR involved 60 Vbeta and 13 Jbeta primers. Profiled with immunoSEQ multiplex PCR; TCRdb holds only in-frame clones, not every one. Seen here are approximately 130,000 clones, 77% observed once, and the top ten hold roughly 5.8%. The sample comprised PBMCs. The source is a man aged 18 to 30 in good health and CMV-seropositive.

This rearrangement joins TRBV13 to TRBJ2-3, with 7 bases identical to TRBD1. This CDR3 has 15 residues. Losses at the gene ends were 3 bases for V and 3 bases for J; bases not matched to a gene: 6. Germline V lookup: CDR1 PRHDT, CDR2 FYEKMQ (reference sequence). The DNA of the CDR3 is TGTGCCAGCAGCTTCGTCAGACAGGGAACAGATACGCAGTATTTT. Protein sequence: CASSFVRQGTDTQYF. The whole variable domain, filled in from reference TRBV13 and TRBJ2-3, reads AAGVIQSPRHLIKEKRETATLKCYPIPRHDTVYWYQQGPGQDPQFLISFYEKMQSDKGSIPDRFSAQQFSDYHSELNMSSLELGDSALYFCASSFVRQGTDTQYFGPGTRLTVL.

This clone was observed a handful of times. This chain connects TRBV10-3 to TRBJ2-3; no clear D. Trimming pared 6 bases from V and 5 bases from J, leaving 15 bases between. The germline gives CDR1 ENHRY, CDR2 SYGVKD. The CDR3 contains 14 residues. CDR3 DNA sequence: TGTGCCATCAGCCCCCCCGAGGCGAGAGATACGCAGTATTTT. Translation gives CAISPPEARDTQYF.

The genes are TRBV6-1 and TRBJ2-1, with a weak D call TRBD2 (6 bases). The CDR3 length is 14 residues. Trimming stripped 7 bases from V and 9 bases from J, with 19 bases between. The germline V gene has CDR1 MNHNS and CDR2 SASEGT. The CDR3 region has the DNA TGTGCCAGCATTTGGCGGGAAGGGGCACCTGAGCAGTTCTTC. Translated, it gives CASIWREGAPEQFF.

The chain employs TRBV4-1 and TRBJ2-7, with 11 bases fitting TRBD1. The V and J ends lost 4 bases and 4 bases, in that order; junction bases with no gene match: 6. The CDR3 runs 15 residues. CDR1 MGHRA and CDR2 YSYEKL come from the germline V gene. The CDR3 sequence is CASSPYGTGGYEQYF. DNA of the CDR3: TGCGCCAGCAGCCCCTACGGGACAGGGGGATACGAGCAGTACTTC.

This chain links TRBV9 with TRBJ1-1; D is uncertain. Trimming removed 0 bases at V and 1 base at J, with 7 bases between. Germline-derived CDR1 and CDR2 are SGDLS and YYNGEE. The CDR3 runs 14 residues. The CDR3 DNA sequence: TGTGCCAGCAGCGTAGCCACATCGAACACTGAAGCTTTCTTT. It specifies CASSVATSNTEAFF.

The chain carries TRBV5-4 and TRBJ2-1; 10 nucleotides align to TRBD1. J lost 7 bases, V lost 4 bases, and 5 bases had no gene match. CDR1 is SGHNT and CDR2 is YYREEE in the germline V gene (reference sequence). The CDR3 totals 14 residues. CDR3 coding DNA: TGTGCCAGCAGCAGGGGACAGGGGTATAATGAGCAGTTCTTC. Residues: CASSRGQGYNEQFF.

As regards this clone: The junction departs from germline at one end; a sequencing error may be responsible. The genes are TRBV7-7 and TRBJ2-2; 8 nucleotides align to TRBD1. This CDR3 is 15 amino acids long. The germline gives CDR1 SSHAT, CDR2 FNYEAQ (reference sequence). In nucleotides, the CDR3 is TGTGCTAGCAGCACGGACAGGGTTGGGACCGGGGAGCTGTTTTTT. Residues: CASSTDRVGTGELFF.

This clone appeared a single time. The chain uses TRBV27 and TRBJ2-1, with 10 nucleotides matching TRBD1. This CDR3 is 16 amino acids long. Germline V gene lookup returns CDR1 MNHEY and CDR2 SMNVEV (reference sequence). Germline trimming cut 5 bases from V and 5 bases from J; bases unmatched to any gene: 9. As DNA, the CDR3 is TGTGCCAGCAGTAAGACAGGGGGCTGGATTGACAATGAGCAGTTCTTC. This gives the protein CASSKTGGWIDNEQFF.

The rearrangement links TRBV27 to TRBJ2-5; TRBD2 might be the D (6 bases). The DNA end is a closer match to TRBJ2-7, so the J assignment may be wrong. This CDR3 spans 14 amino acids. Germline V lookup: CDR1 MNHEY, CDR2 SMNVEV (reference sequence). Written as DNA, the CDR3 is TGTGCCAGCAGTTTGGGGACTCTATCCTACGAGCAGTACTTC. Translation: CASSLGTLSYEQYF.

This chain joins TRBV19 and TRBJ2-7; 7 bases match TRBD1. The CDR3 has 15 residues. V shed 4 bases, J shed 2 bases, and the junction held 8 bases outside the gene matches. Germline CDR1 LNHDA, CDR2 SQIVND (reference sequence). In DNA form, the CDR3 reads TGTGCCAGTAGTAACCGGGACAGAACAGCCTACGAGCAGTACTTC. Encoded protein: CASSNRDRTAYEQYF.

This clone has only a few counts. The chain carries TRBV10-3 and TRBJ1-2; 7 bases agree with TRBD1. The CDR3 is 14 residues long. With 7 bases clipped from V and 3 bases from J, the junction kept 8 bases outside the gene matches. CDR1 and CDR2 from the germline V gene are ENHRY and SYGVKD. CDR3 in amino acids: CAIMKGAGDYGYTF. In DNA form, the CDR3 reads TGTGCCATCATGAAGGGGGCCGGCGACTATGGCTACACCTTC.

This clone was detected once. The gene calls are TRBV5-4 and TRBJ2-1; no clear D. The CDR3 is made up of 13 amino acids. Germline V gene data show CDR1 as SGHNT and CDR2 as YYREEE (reference sequence). V was pared by 5 bases and J by 0 bases, with 6 bases between. CDR3 nucleotide sequence: TGTGCCAGCAGGCCCAGCTCCTACAATGAGCAGTTCTTC. It translates to CASRPSSYNEQFF.

The table lists this clone with a few counts. This chain uses TRBV2 with TRBJ2-3, with unresolved D. The germline V and J ends were trimmed by 8 bases and 3 bases, with 6 bases remaining between them. The CDR3 runs 11 residues. Per the germline V gene, CDR1 is SNHLY and CDR2 is FYNNEI. The CDR3 DNA follows: TGTGCCAGCTCACAGACAGATACGCAGTATTTT. Translated: CASSQTDTQYF.

This chain connects TRBV5-1 to TRBJ2-7; D remains ambiguous. The ends were cut back, 4 bases at V and 3 bases at J, with 14 bases in the middle. CDR1 is SGHRS and CDR2 is YFSETQ in the germline V gene. The CDR3 runs to 14 residues. In nucleotides, the CDR3 is TGCGCCAGCAGCGTCGCTCGAACCGGCTACGAGCAGTACTTC. Amino acids: CASSVARTGYEQYF.

The chain carries TRBV6-5 and TRBJ2-1; D uncertain. There are 11 residues in the CDR3. Looked up from germline, CDR1 is MNHEY and CDR2 is SVGAGI. The V end was cut by 7 bases, the J end by 7 bases, with 8 bases between. CDR3 sequence reads: CASTTGNEQFF. The CDR3 DNA reads TGTGCCAGCACCACGGGTAATGAGCAGTTCTTC.

There are a few counts of this clone. The chain carries TRBV9 and TRBJ1-2; TRBD1 aligns across 10 bases. Looked up from germline, CDR1 is SGDLS and CDR2 is YYNGEE. The length of the CDR3 is 14 residues. J gave up 8 bases and V 4 bases, and 8 bases lay outside the gene matches. The CDR3 nucleotides read TGTGCCAGCAGCTCCGGGAGGGACAGGGGAGGCTACACCTTC. It specifies CASSSGRDRGGYTF.

This chain uses TRBV6-5 with TRBJ2-5; 9 positions match TRBD1. With the DNA end fitting TRBJ2-7 better, the J assignment may be wrong. Germline values: CDR1 MNHEY, CDR2 SVGAGI. The CDR3 sequence is 15 residues long. The CDR3 DNA sequence: TGTGCCAGCAGCCCCCGGGACAGGGCGCCCTACGAGCAGTACTTC. It yields the protein CASSPRDRAPYEQYF.

This clone was recorded only once. The CDR3 DNA reads as TGTGCCAGCAGCCCCGCGGGAGTTACGTCCGAGCAGTACTTC. It translates to CASSPAGVTSEQYF. This chain uses TRBV14 with TRBJ2-7; 7 bases map to TRBD2. Germline CDR1 is SGHDN and CDR2 is FVKESK. This CDR3 contains 14 residues. V was pared by 4 bases and J by 6 bases, with 9 bases of the junction left unmatched.

The chain links TRBV10-2 to TRBJ2-3; tentative D call: TRBD2 (6 bases). V lost 10 bases, J lost 2 bases, and 16 bases lay in between. The CDR3 sequence is 14 residues long. Germline V lookup: CDR1 WSHSY, CDR2 SAAADI. The CDR3 region has the DNA TGCGCCACCCGGGACTGGGATTACACAGATACGCAGTATTTT. Its translation is CATRDWDYTDTQYF.